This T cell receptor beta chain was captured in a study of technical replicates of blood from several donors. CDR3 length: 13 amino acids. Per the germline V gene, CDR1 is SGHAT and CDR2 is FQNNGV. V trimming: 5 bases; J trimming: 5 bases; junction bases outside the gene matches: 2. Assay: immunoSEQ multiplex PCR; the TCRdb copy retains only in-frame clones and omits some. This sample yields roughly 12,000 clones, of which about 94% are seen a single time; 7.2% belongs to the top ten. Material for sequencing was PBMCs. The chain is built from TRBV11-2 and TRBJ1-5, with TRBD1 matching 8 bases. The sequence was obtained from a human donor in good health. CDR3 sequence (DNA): TGTGCCAGCAGCCCGGACAGGGATCAGCCCCAGCATTTT. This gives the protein CASSPDRDQPQHF.